The 5 T cell receptor beta chains reported below all come from one sample, sequenced in a study of blood T cells in healthy people across ages. A J-beta primer mix and a sample-barcoded 5' primer were used in a second PCR of roughly 6 to 12 cycles. TCRdb ran MiXCR on the 5' RACE reads and lists one entry per CDR3 protein. The sample consists of some 800,000 distinct CDR3 sequences, roughly 44% of them appearing once. The specimen was blood. The receptors derive from a man in his 60s in good health.

The V and J genes are TRBV7-2 and TRBJ1-2; the D is unclear. V was trimmed by 0 bases and J by 5 bases, leaving 13 bases between them. The CDR3 has 15 residues. Germline lookup yields CDR1 SGHTA and CDR2 FQGNSA. The CDR3 DNA reads as TGTGCCAGCAGCTTAGCTCCAGAAGCCAGGTATGGCTACACCTTC. This encodes CASSLAPEARYGYTF.

CDR3 region: CASTPAPGTGSQYF. Written as DNA, the CDR3 is TGTGCCAGCACACCAGCGCCGGGAACGGGGTCCCAGTACTTC. This chain connects TRBV6-2 or TRBV6-3 to TRBJ2-7, with D perhaps matching TRBD2 (5 bases). Trimming shortened V by 7 bases and J by 10 bases, and 23 bases separated the two germline ends. Per the germline V gene, CDR1 is MNHEY and CDR2 is SVGEGT. The CDR3 extends over 14 amino acids.

The count of this clonotype is one. The chain recombines TRBV4-3 with TRBJ1-1; D remains unclear. The germline CDR1 and CDR2 sequences are LGHNA and YSLEER. Trimming shortened V by 1 base and J by 1 base, and 16 bases separated the two germline ends. The CDR3 sequence is 17 residues long. CDR3 protein: CASSQVRLGFGNTEAFF. The CDR3, as DNA: TGCGCCAGCAGCCAAGTAAGACTGGGGTTTGGGAACACTGAAGCTTTCTTT.

This clonotype was observed at least ten times. This sequence joins TRBV7-3 and TRBJ2-1, with 11 bases matching TRBD2. This CDR3 region has 15 residues. J gave up 9 bases and V 5 bases, and 9 bases lay outside the gene matches. The germline CDR1 and CDR2 sequences are SGHTA and FQGTGA. The CDR3 region is CASSLSQGLAAEQFF. Written as DNA, the CDR3 is TGTGCCAGCAGCCTTTCACAGGGACTAGCGGCTGAGCAGTTCTTC.

The gene calls are TRBV11-2 and TRBJ2-1; either TRBD1 or TRBD2 may supply D (5 bases each). Germline V lookup: CDR1 SGHAT, CDR2 FQNNGV. This CDR3 comprises 16 residues. With 2 bases removed from V and 2 bases from J, the gap between germline ends came to 13 bases. CDR3 sequence: CASSLLGRRAYNEQFF. In nucleotides, the CDR3 is TGTGCCAGCAGCTTACTGGGACGGAGAGCCTACAATGAGCAGTTCTTC.